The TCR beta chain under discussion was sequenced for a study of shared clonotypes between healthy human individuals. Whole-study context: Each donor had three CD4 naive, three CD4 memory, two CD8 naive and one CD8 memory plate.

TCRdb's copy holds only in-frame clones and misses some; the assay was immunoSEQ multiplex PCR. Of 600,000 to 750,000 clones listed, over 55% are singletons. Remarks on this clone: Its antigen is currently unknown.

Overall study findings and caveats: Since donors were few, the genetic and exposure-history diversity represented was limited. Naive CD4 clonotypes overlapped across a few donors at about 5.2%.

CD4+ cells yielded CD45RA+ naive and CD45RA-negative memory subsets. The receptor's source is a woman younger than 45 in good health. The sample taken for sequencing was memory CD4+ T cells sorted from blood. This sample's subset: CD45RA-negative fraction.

The CDR3 DNA reads as TGCGCCAGCAGCCCTCGACAGGTTCTCTCCTACGAGCAGTACTTC. This gives the protein CASSPRQVLSYEQYF. The chain is built from TRBV4-1 and TRBJ2-7; tentative D call: TRBD1 (6 bases). Germline V gene lookup returns CDR1 MGHRA and CDR2 YSYEKL. The CDR3 sequence is 15 residues long. Trimming took 4 bases from V and 0 from J, leaving 13 bases between them.